The 29 T cell receptor beta chains below all came from one sample that was sequenced in a study of a mutant IDH1 vaccine in newly diagnosed glioma. These receptors' antigens are unknown. The time point here: week 11, during vaccination. In every dose of vaccine, 300 ug of mutant IDH1 20-mer peptide was given alongside topical imiquimod. TCRdb's copy holds only in-frame clones and misses some; the assay was immunoSEQ multiplex PCR. The sample has about 25,000 clones; around 73% are singletons. The sequenced sample was PBMCs, obtained from a glioma patient whose treatment included an IDH1 peptide vaccine. These receptors all stem from a young woman with glioma.

This clone occurred a few times. The gene calls are TRBV4-1 and TRBJ2-2; D is undetermined. Trimming stripped 0 bases from V and 3 bases from J, with 11 bases between. CDR1 and CDR2 from the germline V gene are MGHRA and YSYEKL. The CDR3 is 16 residues long. The CDR3 sequence: CASSQDPRRYTGELFF. The CDR3, as DNA: TGCGCCAGCAGCCAAGATCCCAGGCGATACACCGGGGAGCTGTTTTTT.

As regards this clone: One junction end disagrees with the germline gene, perhaps due to a read error. The chain carries TRBV2 and TRBJ1-2; D might be TRBD1 (5 bases). Germline values: CDR1 SNHLY, CDR2 FYNNEI. The CDR3 consists of 12 residues. The CDR3 nucleotides are TGTGCCAGCAGTGAAGCCCGGGACGGGTCCATTTTC. Translation gives CASSEARDGSIF.

This clone was picked up one time. The J gene is TRBJ1-1, the V gene TRBV21-1. TRBV21-1 has pseudogene status. The CDR3 spans 15 residues. The chain's CDR3 is CASSKILGGASEAFF. The CDR3 DNA reads as TGTGCCAGCAGCAAAATTCTCGGGGGCGCTTCCGAAGCTTTCTTT.

This clone was found a few times. This chain connects TRBV4-1 to TRBJ1-5, with D tentatively TRBD1 (5 bases). V was pared by 5 bases and J by 6 bases, with 11 bases between. CDR1 is MGHRA and CDR2 is YSYEKL in the germline V gene. The CDR3 runs to 13 residues. CDR3 nucleotide sequence: TGCGCCAGCAGCAGGGGCATAGGTCAGCCCCAGCATTTT. Its protein is CASSRGIGQPQHF.

This clone has just a few counts. The chain joins TRBV4-1 to TRBJ2-7; 9 bases match TRBD2. V shed 0 bases, J shed 4 bases, and the junction held 7 bases outside the gene matches. Germline V gene lookup returns CDR1 MGHRA and CDR2 YSYEKL. The CDR3 covers 16 residues. CDR3 amino acids: CASSQDLTSGRYEQYF. In nucleotides, the CDR3 is TGCGCCAGCAGCCAAGACCTGACTAGCGGACGTTACGAGCAGTACTTC.

The chain has TRBV19 and TRBJ2-1; TRBD2 agrees at 10 bases. V was clipped by 3 bases and J by 4 bases; unmatched bases: 12. The CDR3 totals 18 residues. The germline CDR1 and CDR2 sequences are LNHDA and SQIVND (reference sequence). The CDR3 nucleotides are TGTGCCAGTAGTATGAGGAGCGGGAGGGCCCTGAGTTACAATGAGCAGTTCTTC. Protein: CASSMRSGRALSYNEQFF.

The V gene is TRBV28, the J gene TRBJ2-7; tentatively, D is TRBD1 (5 bases). CDR1 is MDHEN and CDR2 is SYDVKM in the germline V gene. CDR3 size: 14 residues. The germline V and J ends were trimmed by 4 bases and 7 bases, with 17 bases remaining between them. CDR3 residues: CASSSAGPLKEQYF. In nucleotides, the CDR3 is TGTGCCAGCAGTTCGGCAGGGCCACTGAAGGAGCAGTACTTC.

The gene calls are TRBV13 and TRBJ2-1, with D perhaps TRBD1 (5 bases). The germline V gene has CDR1 PRHDT and CDR2 FYEKMQ (reference sequence). The CDR3 is 12 amino acids. Deletions cut 5 bases from V and 5 bases from J, with 7 bases between. CDR3 in amino acids: CASSETDNEQFF. The CDR3 nucleotides read TGTGCCAGCAGCGAGACAGACAATGAGCAGTTCTTC.

This clone appeared a few times. The chain uses TRBV5-4 and TRBJ2-1; 10 nucleotides agree with TRBD1. Looked up from germline, CDR1 is SGHNT and CDR2 is YYREEE (reference sequence). This CDR3 is 15 amino acids long. The V and J ends lost 4 bases and 8 bases, in that order; junction bases with no gene match: 9. The DNA for the CDR3 is TGTGCCAGCAGCCGAGCCGGGACAGGGGTAGATGAGCAGTTCTTC. Translation gives CASSRAGTGVDEQFF.

This sequence joins TRBV5-1 and TRBJ2-7; D ambiguous. The CDR3 covers 11 residues. The germline gives CDR1 SGHRS, CDR2 YFSETQ. V was pared by 0 bases and J by 3 bases, with 1 base between. This CDR3 is CASSLGYEQYF. DNA for the CDR3: TGCGCCAGCAGCTTGGGCTACGAGCAGTACTTC.

The chain couples TRBV7-2 to TRBJ1-1, with TRBD1 as a possible D gene (6 bases). V gave up 5 bases and J gave up 3 bases, with 10 bases separating them. The germline CDR1 and CDR2 sequences are SGHTA and FQGNSA. The CDR3 is 13 residues long. As DNA, the CDR3 is TGTGCCAGCAGCCCCGGACAGCACACTGAAGCTTTCTTT. The encoded protein is CASSPGQHTEAFF.

The J gene is TRBJ2-7, the V gene TRBV10-3; 10 bases fit TRBD1. The CDR3 contains 13 residues. Trimming removed 8 bases from V and 4 bases from J; junction bases left unmatched: 5. The germline V gene encodes CDR1 ENHRY and CDR2 SYGVKD. The CDR3 DNA follows: TGTGCCATCCGGGGACAGGGGAAATACGAGCAGTACTTC. Amino acid sequence: CAIRGQGKYEQYF.

The chain is built from TRBV5-1 and TRBJ1-2; D might be TRBD1 (5 bases). The V end lost 2 bases, the J end lost 1 base, and 12 bases lay between the germline ends. The CDR3 has 15 residues. CDR1 is SGHRS, CDR2 YFSETQ, per germline. The CDR3: CASSFGGTINYGYTF. The CDR3 coding sequence is TGCGCCAGCAGCTTCGGTGGGACGATTAACTATGGCTACACCTTC.

The chain is built from TRBV14 and TRBJ1-2; TRBD1 is a possible D gene (5 bases). CDR1 SGHDN and CDR2 FVKESK come from the germline V gene. V shed 3 bases and J shed 4 bases, with 6 bases lying between them. There are 12 residues in the CDR3. The CDR3 spells CASSQGPYGYTF. CDR3 DNA sequence: TGTGCCAGCAGCCAGGGGCCCTATGGCTACACCTTC.

This sequence joins TRBV21-1 and TRBJ2-7; the table's D call, TRBD2, has no DNA check behind it. TRBV21-1 is annotated as a pseudogene. The CDR3 has 15 amino acids. DNA of the CDR3: TGTGCCAGCGGGGGAATGCGGGGGGTAACCTACGAGCAGTACTTC. Its protein is CASGGMRGVTYEQYF.

This chain links TRBV5-1 with TRBJ1-4; maybe TRBD1 (6 bases). V lost 4 bases and J 5 bases, leaving 18 bases between the germline ends. The CDR3 extends over 16 amino acids. CDR1 and CDR2 (germline): SGHRS, YFSETQ. CDR3 residues: CASSQPSQGANEKLFF. The CDR3 DNA reads as TGCGCCAGCAGCCAACCCTCACAGGGAGCAAATGAAAAACTGTTTTTT. Based on the CDR3 plus reference TRBV5-1 and TRBJ1-4, the full variable domain is KAGVTQTPRYLIKTRGQQVTLSCSPISGHRSVSWYQQTPGQGLQFLFEYFSETQRNKGNFPGRFSGRQFSNSRSEMNVSTLELGDSALYLCASSQPSQGANEKLFFGSGTQLSVL.

CDR3 amino acids: CAISGGPSGGATDTQYF. The CDR3 DNA is TGTGCCATCAGTGGGGGGCCTAGCGGGGGGGCCACAGATACGCAGTATTTT. The V gene is TRBV10-3, the J gene TRBJ2-3, with 12 positions matching TRBD2. The CDR3 consists of 17 residues. From germline, CDR1 is ENHRY and CDR2 SYGVKD. V lost 4 bases to trimming and J lost 2 bases; unmatched junction nucleotides: 7.

The J gene is TRBJ2-7, the V gene TRBV7-2; possibly TRBD2 for D (5 bases). The CDR3 has 15 residues. The germline CDR1 and CDR2 sequences are SGHTA and FQGNSA. Trimming shortened V by 1 base and J by 2 bases, and 12 bases separated the two germline ends. The CDR3 here is CASSLGLSETYEQYF. The CDR3, as DNA: TGTGCCAGCAGCTTAGGGCTTAGCGAGACCTACGAGCAGTACTTC.

The chain carries TRBV19 and TRBJ1-5; 9 positions match TRBD1. Germline trimming cut 4 bases from V and 2 bases from J; bases unmatched to any gene: 6. This CDR3 spans 16 amino acids. Germline V gives CDR1 LNHDA, CDR2 SQIVND (reference sequence). CDR3 DNA: TGTGCCAGTAGTAAGGGACAGGGATACGGCAATCAGCCCCAGCATTTT. Its protein product is CASSKGQGYGNQPQHF.

The rearrangement joins TRBV9 to TRBJ2-5; D possibly corresponds to TRBD1 (5 bases). The V gene's germline CDR1 is SGDLS and CDR2 YYNGEE. Between the trimmed V and J ends, which lost 0 bases and 5 bases, there was a span of 14 bases. CDR3 size: 15 residues. The CDR3 nucleotides read TGTGCCAGCAGCGTAGACAATGGGGCGCGGGAGACCCAGTACTTC. Translated: CASSVDNGARETQYF.

This clone was counted only a few times. The genes are TRBV19 and TRBJ2-1, with D hard to call. V was trimmed by 1 base and J by 6 bases, leaving 10 bases between them. Germline loops: CDR1 LNHDA, CDR2 SQIVND (reference sequence). The CDR3 runs 14 residues. The CDR3: CASSIVWPPNEQFF. The DNA of the CDR3 is TGTGCCAGTAGTATAGTGTGGCCCCCCAATGAGCAGTTCTTC.

This clone was picked up one time. This chain joins TRBV6-1 and TRBJ1-4; D not resolved. This CDR3 contains 15 residues. Trimming took 7 bases from V and 0 from J, leaving 12 bases between them. Germline CDR1 MNHNS, CDR2 SASEGT. The CDR3 nucleotides read TGTGCCAGCACGAGGGCAGATACAACTAATGAAAAACTGTTTTTT. It yields the protein CASTRADTTNEKLFF.

This clone has more than one count but fewer than ten. V is TRBV19 and J is TRBJ1-3; 8 bases match TRBD1. The CDR3 contains 14 residues. The V gene's germline CDR1 is LNHDA and CDR2 SQIVND (reference sequence). V gave up 4 bases and J gave up 1 base; unmatched junction bases: 0. The CDR3 region has the DNA TGTGCCAGTAGTAGGACAGGGTCTGGAAACACCATATATTTT. Protein product: CASSRTGSGNTIYF.

This clone was counted a single time. The chain combines TRBV2 with TRBJ2-7, with D possibly being TRBD2 (6 bases). This CDR3 is 18 amino acids long. Deletions cut 6 bases from V and 0 bases from J, with 24 bases between. Germline assignment: CDR1 SNHLY and CDR2 FYNNEI. Written as DNA, the CDR3 is TGTGCCAGCAGGGGAGGTGACGGACACGGCGGAAGCTCCTACGAGCAGTACTTC. Amino acid sequence: CASRGGDGHGGSSYEQYF.

As concerns this clone: Mismatch with germline at one junction end may stem from a read error. V gene TRBV10-3 combines with J gene TRBJ1-1, with no clear D. Germline values: CDR1 ENHRY, CDR2 SYGVKD. This CDR3 has 11 residues. The CDR3 loop is CAISENSEAFF. CDR3 nucleotide sequence: TGTGCCATCAGTGAAAACAGTGAAGCTTTCTTT.

The rearrangement joins TRBV27 to TRBJ2-7; D is possibly TRBD2 (5 bases). The CDR3 is made up of 15 amino acids. CDR1 and CDR2 (germline): MNHEY, SMNVEV (reference sequence). With 8 bases removed from V and 0 bases from J, the gap between germline ends came to 17 bases. The CDR3 coding sequence is TGTGCCAGCGCCACCCCCGGAGGCCCCTCCTACGAGCAGTACTTC. Translated, it gives CASATPGGPSYEQYF.

The rearrangement links TRBV15 to TRBJ1-3, with unresolved D. Germline CDR1 reads LNHNV; CDR2 reads YYDKDF (reference sequence). V was clipped by 2 bases and J by 1 base, with 12 bases between them. This CDR3 contains 16 residues. CDR3 nucleotides: TGTGCCACCAGCAGACTTCGGACGGATTCTGGAAACACCATATATTTT. This gives the protein CATSRLRTDSGNTIYF. The full variable domain, its missing parts supplied by reference TRBV15 and TRBJ1-3, is DAMVIQNPRYQVTQFGKPVTLSCSQTLNHNVMYWYQQKSSQAPKLLFHYYDKDFNNEADTPDNFQSRRPNTSFCFLDIRSPGLGDTAMYLCATSRLRTDSGNTIYFGEGSWLTVV.

This clone was found a few times. The J gene is TRBJ2-1, the V gene TRBV19, with D possibly matching TRBD2 (5 bases). Trimming took off 3 bases at V and 7 bases at J, with 7 bases between the two ends. The CDR3 loop spans 12 amino acids. CDR1 and CDR2 from the germline V gene are LNHDA and SQIVND (reference sequence). CDR3 sequence: CASSMRVNEQFF. For the CDR3, the DNA is TGTGCCAGTAGTATGAGGGTAAATGAGCAGTTCTTC.

This clone appeared a few times. The chain has TRBV6-1 and TRBJ1-1; no clear D. This CDR3 comprises 13 residues. V lost 7 bases, J lost 5 bases, and 14 bases lay in between. In germline, CDR1 is MNHNS, CDR2 SASEGT. The CDR3 spells CASTERTVTEAFF. DNA for the CDR3: TGTGCCAGCACGGAACGTACAGTTACTGAAGCTTTCTTT.